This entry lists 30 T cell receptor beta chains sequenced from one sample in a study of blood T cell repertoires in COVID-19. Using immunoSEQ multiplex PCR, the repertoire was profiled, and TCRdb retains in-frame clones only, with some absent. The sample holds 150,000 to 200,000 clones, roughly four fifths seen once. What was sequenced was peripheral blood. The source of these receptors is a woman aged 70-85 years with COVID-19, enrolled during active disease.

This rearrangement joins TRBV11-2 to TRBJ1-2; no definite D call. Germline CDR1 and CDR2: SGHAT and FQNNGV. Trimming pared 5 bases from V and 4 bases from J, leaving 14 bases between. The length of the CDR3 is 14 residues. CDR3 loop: CASSASDSSYGYTF. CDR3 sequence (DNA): TGTGCCAGCAGCGCCTCCGACTCGTCCTATGGCTACACCTTC.

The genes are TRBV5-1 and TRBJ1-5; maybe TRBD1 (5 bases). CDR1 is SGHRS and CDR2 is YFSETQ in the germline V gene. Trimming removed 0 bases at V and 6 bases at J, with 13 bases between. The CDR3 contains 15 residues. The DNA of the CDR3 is TGCGCCAGCAGCTTGGCCCCCGGGGGGAGTCAGCCCCAGCATTTT. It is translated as CASSLAPGGSQPQHF.

The CDR3 sequence is CASSEIQGPGANVLTF. The CDR3 DNA follows: TGTGCCAGCAGTGAAATTCAGGGCCCTGGGGCCAACGTCCTGACTTTC. This sequence joins TRBV6-1 and TRBJ2-6; TRBD1 might be the D (5 bases). Germline-derived CDR1 and CDR2 are MNHNS and SASEGT. The CDR3 sequence is 16 residues long. V lost 2 bases and J 2 bases, leaving 10 bases between the germline ends.

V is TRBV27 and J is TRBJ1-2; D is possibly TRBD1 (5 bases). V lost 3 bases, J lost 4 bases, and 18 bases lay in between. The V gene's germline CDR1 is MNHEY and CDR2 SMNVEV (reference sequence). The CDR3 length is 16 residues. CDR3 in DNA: TGTGCCAGCAGTTTGGAAGGGGCCTATCCCAGCTATGGCTACACCTTC. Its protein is CASSLEGAYPSYGYTF.

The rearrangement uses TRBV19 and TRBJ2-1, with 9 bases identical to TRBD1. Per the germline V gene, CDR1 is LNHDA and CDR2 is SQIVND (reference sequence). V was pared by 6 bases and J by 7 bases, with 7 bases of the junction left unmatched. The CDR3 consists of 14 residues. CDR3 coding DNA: TGTGCCAGTAGGGGGACAGGGAAAGGTAATGAGCAGTTCTTC. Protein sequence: CASRGTGKGNEQFF.

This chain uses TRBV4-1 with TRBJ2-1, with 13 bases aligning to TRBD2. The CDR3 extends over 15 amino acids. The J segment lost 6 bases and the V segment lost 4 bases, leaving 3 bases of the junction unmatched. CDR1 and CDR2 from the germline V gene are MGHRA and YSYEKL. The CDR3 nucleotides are TGCGCCAGCAGCCCACTAGCGGGAGGGCTCAATGAGCAGTTCTTC. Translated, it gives CASSPLAGGLNEQFF.

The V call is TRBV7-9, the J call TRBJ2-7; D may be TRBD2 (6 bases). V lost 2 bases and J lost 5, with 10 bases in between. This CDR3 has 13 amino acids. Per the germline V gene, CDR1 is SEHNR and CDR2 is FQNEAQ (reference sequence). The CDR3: CASSLYGRHEQYF. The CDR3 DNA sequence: TGTGCCAGCAGCTTATATGGGAGGCACGAGCAGTACTTC. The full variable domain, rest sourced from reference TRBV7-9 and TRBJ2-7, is DTGVSQNPRHKITKRGQNVTFRCDPISEHNRLYWYRQTLGQGPEFLTYFQNEAQLEKSRLLSDRFSAERPKGSFSTLEIQRTEQGDSAMYLCASSLYGRHEQYFGPGTRLTVT.

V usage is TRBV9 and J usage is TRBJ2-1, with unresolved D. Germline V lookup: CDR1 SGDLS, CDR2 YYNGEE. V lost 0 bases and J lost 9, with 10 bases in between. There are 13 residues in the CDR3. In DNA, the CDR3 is TGTGCCAGCAGCGTAGGGGCGCGTTTTGAGCAGTTCTTC. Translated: CASSVGARFEQFF.

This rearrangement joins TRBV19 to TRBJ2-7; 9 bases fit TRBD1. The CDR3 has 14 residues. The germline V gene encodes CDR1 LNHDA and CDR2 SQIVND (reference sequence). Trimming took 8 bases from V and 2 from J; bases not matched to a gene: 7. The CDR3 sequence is CASSMRDRAYEQYF. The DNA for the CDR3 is TGTGCCAGTTCCATGAGGGACAGGGCCTACGAGCAGTACTTC. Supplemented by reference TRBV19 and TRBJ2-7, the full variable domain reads DGGITQSPKYLFRKEGQNVTLSCEQNLNHDAMYWYRQDPGQGLRLIYYSQIVNDFQKGDIAEGYSVSREKKESFPLTVTSAQKNPTAFYLCASSMRDRAYEQYFGPGTRLTVT.

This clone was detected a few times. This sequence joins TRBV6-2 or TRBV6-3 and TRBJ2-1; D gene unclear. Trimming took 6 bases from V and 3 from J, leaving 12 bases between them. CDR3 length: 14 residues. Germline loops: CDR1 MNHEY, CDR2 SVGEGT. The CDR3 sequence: CASSPIVDYNEQFF. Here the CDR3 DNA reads TGTGCCAGCAGCCCGATAGTCGACTACAATGAGCAGTTCTTC.

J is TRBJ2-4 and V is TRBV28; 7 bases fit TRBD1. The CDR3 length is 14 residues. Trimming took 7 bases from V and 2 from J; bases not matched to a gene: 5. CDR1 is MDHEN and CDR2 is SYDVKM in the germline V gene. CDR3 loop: CASNLTGPKNIQYF. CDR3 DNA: TGTGCCAGCAACTTGACAGGGCCCAAAAACATTCAGTACTTC.

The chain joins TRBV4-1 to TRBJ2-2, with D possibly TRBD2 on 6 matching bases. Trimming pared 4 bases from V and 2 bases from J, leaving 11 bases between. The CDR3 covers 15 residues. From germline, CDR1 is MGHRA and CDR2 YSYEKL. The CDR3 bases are TGCGCCAGCAGCCTAAGGCGGGACAACACCGGGGAGCTGTTTTTT. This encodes CASSLRRDNTGELFF.

The CDR3 region has the DNA TGTGCCAGCAGAGGAACGGCTAGCGGCCACGAGCAGTACTTC. The encoded protein is CASRGTASGHEQYF. This chain links TRBV2 with TRBJ2-7; 7 bases are shared with TRBD2. Germline assignment: CDR1 SNHLY and CDR2 FYNNEI. J lost 5 bases, V lost 6 bases, and 10 bases had no gene match. The CDR3 length is 14 residues.

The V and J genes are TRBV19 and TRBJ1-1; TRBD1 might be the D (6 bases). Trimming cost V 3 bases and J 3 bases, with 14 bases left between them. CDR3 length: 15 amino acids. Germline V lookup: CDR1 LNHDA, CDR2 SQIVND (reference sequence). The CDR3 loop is CASSMGGGLDTEAFF. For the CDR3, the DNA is TGTGCCAGTAGTATGGGAGGGGGATTGGACACTGAAGCTTTCTTT.

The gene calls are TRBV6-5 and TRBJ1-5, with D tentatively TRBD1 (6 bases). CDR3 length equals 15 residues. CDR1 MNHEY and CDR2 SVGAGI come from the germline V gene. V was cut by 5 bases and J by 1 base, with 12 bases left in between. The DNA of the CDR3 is TGTGCCAGCAGTCCCCTGGGGGCCAGCAATCAGCCCCAGCATTTT. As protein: CASSPLGASNQPQHF.

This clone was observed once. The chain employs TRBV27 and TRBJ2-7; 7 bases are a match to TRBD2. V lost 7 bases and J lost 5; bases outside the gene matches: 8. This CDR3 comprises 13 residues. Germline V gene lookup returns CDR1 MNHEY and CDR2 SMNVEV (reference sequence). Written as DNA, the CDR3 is TGTGCCAGCACCAAATGGGGGGGTCACGAGCAGTACTTC. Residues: CASTKWGGHEQYF.

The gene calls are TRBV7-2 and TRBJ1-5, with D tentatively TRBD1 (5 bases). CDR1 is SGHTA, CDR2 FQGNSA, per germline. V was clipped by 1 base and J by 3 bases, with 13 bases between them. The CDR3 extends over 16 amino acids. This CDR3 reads CASSLVGDSPNQPQHF. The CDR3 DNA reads TGTGCCAGCAGCTTAGTCGGAGACAGCCCCAATCAGCCCCAGCATTTT.

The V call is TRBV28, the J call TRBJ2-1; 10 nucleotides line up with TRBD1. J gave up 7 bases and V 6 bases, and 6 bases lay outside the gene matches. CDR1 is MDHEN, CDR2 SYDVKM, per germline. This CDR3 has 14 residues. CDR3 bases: TGTGCCAGCAGCGGGACAGGGGAGTGGAATGAGCAGTTCTTC. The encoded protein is CASSGTGEWNEQFF.

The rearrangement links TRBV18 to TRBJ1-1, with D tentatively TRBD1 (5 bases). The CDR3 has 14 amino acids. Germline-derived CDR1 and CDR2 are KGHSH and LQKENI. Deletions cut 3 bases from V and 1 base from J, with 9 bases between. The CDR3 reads CASSPRTGNTEAFF. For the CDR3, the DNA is TGTGCCAGCTCACCTCGAACAGGGAACACTGAAGCTTTCTTT.

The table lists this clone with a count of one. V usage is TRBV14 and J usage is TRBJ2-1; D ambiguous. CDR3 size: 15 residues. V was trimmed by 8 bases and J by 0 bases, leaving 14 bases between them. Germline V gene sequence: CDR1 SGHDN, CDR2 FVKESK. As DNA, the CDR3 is TGTGCCAGCTCTCCCCCGTACGGCTCCTACAATGAGCAGTTCTTC. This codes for CASSPPYGSYNEQFF.

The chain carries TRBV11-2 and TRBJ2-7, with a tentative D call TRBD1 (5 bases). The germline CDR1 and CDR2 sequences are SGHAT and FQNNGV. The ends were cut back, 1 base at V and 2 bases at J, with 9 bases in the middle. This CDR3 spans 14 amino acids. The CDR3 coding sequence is TGTGCCAGCAGCTTAGTAGGCAGGGCCTACGAGCAGTACTTC. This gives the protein CASSLVGRAYEQYF.

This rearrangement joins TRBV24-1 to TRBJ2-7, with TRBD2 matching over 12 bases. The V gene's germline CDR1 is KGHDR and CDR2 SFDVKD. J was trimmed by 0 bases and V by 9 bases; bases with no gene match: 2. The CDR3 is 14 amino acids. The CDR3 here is CATATSGGSYEQYF. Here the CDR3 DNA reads TGTGCCACCGCGACTAGCGGGGGCTCCTACGAGCAGTACTTC.

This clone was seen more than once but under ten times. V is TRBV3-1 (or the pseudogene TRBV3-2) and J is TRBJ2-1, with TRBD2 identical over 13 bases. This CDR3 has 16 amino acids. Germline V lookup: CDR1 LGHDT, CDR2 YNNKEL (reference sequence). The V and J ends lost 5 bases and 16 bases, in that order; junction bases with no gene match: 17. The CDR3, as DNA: TGTGCCAGCAGCATCAACGGACTAGCGGGAGCGACGGCTCAATTCTTC. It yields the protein CASSINGLAGATAQFF.

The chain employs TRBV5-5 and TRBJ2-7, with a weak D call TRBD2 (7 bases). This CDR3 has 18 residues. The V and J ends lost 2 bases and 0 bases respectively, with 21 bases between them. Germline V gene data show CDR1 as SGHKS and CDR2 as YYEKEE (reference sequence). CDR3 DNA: TGTGCCAGCAGCTTTCAAAATTCGGGGGGCGCGAGCTCCTACGAGCAGTACTTC. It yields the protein CASSFQNSGGASSYEQYF.

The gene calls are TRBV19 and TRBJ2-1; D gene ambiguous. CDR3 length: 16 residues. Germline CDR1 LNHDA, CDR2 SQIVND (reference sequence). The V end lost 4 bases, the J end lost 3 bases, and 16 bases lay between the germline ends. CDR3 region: CASSTSGKSGYNEQFF. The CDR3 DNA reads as TGTGCCAGTAGTACCTCAGGCAAATCCGGCTACAATGAGCAGTTCTTC.

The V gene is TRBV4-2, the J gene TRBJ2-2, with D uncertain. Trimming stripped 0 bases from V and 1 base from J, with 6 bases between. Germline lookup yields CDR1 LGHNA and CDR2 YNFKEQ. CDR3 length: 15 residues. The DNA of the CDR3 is TGTGCCAGCAGCCAAGAGGCACGGAACACCGGGGAGCTGTTTTTT. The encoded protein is CASSQEARNTGELFF.

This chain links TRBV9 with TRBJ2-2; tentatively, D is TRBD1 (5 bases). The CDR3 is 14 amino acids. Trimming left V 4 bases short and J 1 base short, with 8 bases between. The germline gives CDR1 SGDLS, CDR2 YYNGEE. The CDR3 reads CASSPQGNTGELFF. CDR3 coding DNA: TGTGCCAGCAGCCCCCAGGGGAACACCGGGGAGCTGTTTTTT.

The CDR3 DNA follows: TGTGCCAGCAGCAAAAGCCCGGCGGCCATGAACACTGAAGCTTTCTTT. Translated, it gives CASSKSPAAMNTEAFF. V gene TRBV21-1 combines with J gene TRBJ1-1. TRBV21-1 counts as a pseudogene. The CDR3 is 16 amino acids.

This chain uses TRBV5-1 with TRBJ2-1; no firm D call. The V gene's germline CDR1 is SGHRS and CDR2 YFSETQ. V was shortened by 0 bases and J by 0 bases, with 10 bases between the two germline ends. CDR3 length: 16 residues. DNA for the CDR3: TGCGCCAGCAGCTTGGAGGTCGGGTACTCCTACAATGAGCAGTTCTTC. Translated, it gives CASSLEVGYSYNEQFF. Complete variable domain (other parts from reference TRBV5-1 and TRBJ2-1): KAGVTQTPRYLIKTRGQQVTLSCSPISGHRSVSWYQQTPGQGLQFLFEYFSETQRNKGNFPGRFSGRQFSNSRSEMNVSTLELGDSALYLCASSLEVGYSYNEQFFGPGTRLTVL.

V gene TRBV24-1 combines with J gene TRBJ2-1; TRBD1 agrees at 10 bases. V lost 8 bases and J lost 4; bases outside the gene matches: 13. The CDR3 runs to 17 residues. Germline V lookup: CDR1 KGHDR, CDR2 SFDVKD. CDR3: CATTPSTGQGTYNEQFF. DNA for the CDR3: TGTGCCACCACTCCGTCGACGGGACAGGGGACATACAATGAGCAGTTCTTC.